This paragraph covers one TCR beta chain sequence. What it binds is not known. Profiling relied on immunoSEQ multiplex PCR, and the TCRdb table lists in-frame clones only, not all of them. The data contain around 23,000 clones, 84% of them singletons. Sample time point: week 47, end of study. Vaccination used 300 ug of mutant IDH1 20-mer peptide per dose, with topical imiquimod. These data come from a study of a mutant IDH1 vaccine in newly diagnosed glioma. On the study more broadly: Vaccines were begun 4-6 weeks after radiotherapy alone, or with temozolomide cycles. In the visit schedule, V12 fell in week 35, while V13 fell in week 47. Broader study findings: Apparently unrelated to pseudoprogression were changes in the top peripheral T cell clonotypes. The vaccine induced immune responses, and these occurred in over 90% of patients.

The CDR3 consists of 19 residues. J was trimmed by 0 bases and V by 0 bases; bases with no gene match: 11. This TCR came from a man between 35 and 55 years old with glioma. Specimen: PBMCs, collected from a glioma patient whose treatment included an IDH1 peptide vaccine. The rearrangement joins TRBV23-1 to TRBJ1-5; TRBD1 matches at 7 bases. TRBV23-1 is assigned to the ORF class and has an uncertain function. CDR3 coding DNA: TGCGCCAGCAGTCAATCGTTAGGGGGCGTATACGATAGCAATCAGCCCCAGCATTTT. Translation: CASSQSLGGVYDSNQPQHF.